The rows below give T cell receptor beta chains drawn from one sample of a study of post-analysis software for immune sequencing data. TCRdb reanalysed the PCR reads using MiXCR and keeps one entry per CDR3 protein. In the table there are 650,000 to 900,000 distinct CDR3 sequences, 40% to 55% of which are singletons. Sequenced: blood. The source of these receptors is a girl under 18 with multiple sclerosis. CDR3s include the opening cysteine and the closing phenylalanine or tryptophan. The order of the fields is J gene, V gene, clone size, CDR3 protein. Some rows mark clone size as missing; the rest say once, few, many or name a class of expanded clone.

>.|TRBV7-9|.
CASSLGLADGRADIQYF
>TRBJ2-1|TRBV2|once
CASSDSDSYNEQFF
>TRBJ2-6|TRBV7-9|.
CASSSNRDSPSGANVLTF
>TRBJ1-1|TRBV15|.
CATSRDWVDRAATEAFF
>TRBJ2-6|TRBV7-3|.
CASSRLTSGPSGANVLTF
>TRBJ2-1|TRBV30|.
CAWSDLRGSYNEQFF
>TRBJ1-2|TRBV20-1|.
CSARMGGGYTF
>TRBJ2-1|TRBV6-6|.
CASSRAGRGSYEQFF
>TRBJ1-1|TRBV5-6|.
CASSLRGKEAFF
>.|TRBV6-5|.
CASRRGLDYEQYF
>TRBJ2-5|TRBV27|.
CASSLEGEQETQYF
>TRBJ1-2|TRBV7-2|.
CASSLGQGADNYGYTF
>TRBJ1-5|TRBV4-3|.
CASSQDTRGGGDQPQHF
>TRBJ2-7|TRBV6-1|many
CASSEGLAGSYEQYF
>TRBJ1-2|TRBV21-1|.
CASSDTGQGGGYTF
>TRBJ2-5|TRBV20-1|few
CSTSGAGETQYF
>TRBJ1-1|TRBV20-1|.
CSAHRGRGGTEAFF
>TRBJ1-5|TRBV10-3|.
CAISPVNQPQHF
>TRBJ2-2|TRBV5-5|.
CASSLPASGSRANTGELFF
>TRBJ1-1|TRBV6-4|.
CASSESVNTEAFF
>.|TRBV20-1|.
CSASSGRSSYEQYF
>TRBJ2-5|TRBV29-1|.
CSVRSPTSGSQETQYF
>TRBJ2-1|TRBV28|.
CASRRLLAGVWNEQFF
>.|TRBV12-3/TRBV12-4|.
CASTQAGAETQYF
>TRBJ2-5|TRBV11-3|.
CTSSLSPVETQYF
>TRBJ2-3|TRBV7-3|few
CASSLSGTRKDTQYF
>TRBJ2-7|TRBV29-1|.
CSVEGGQFYEQYF
>TRBJ2-7|TRBV20-1|few
CSARDRLAGWGIGEQYF
>TRBJ2-1|TRBV29-1|.
CSVGAVAGLLNEQFF
>TRBJ2-1|TRBV20-1|.
CSAHGLEGLWFF
>TRBJ2-7|TRBV15|few
CATSGGYEQYF
>TRBJ2-7|TRBV9|few
CASSGGPLGRAYEQYF
>TRBJ2-7|TRBV7-4|.
CASSLAQRTSGRSGEQYF
>TRBJ2-7|TRBV20-1|once
CSAKSGRADEQYF
>TRBJ1-2|TRBV14|.
CASSPGIRNYGYTF
>.|TRBV7-2|.
CASSWAPGRETQYF
>TRBJ2-1|TRBV12-3/TRBV12-4|.
CASSPERGGPKDEQFF
>TRBJ2-1|TRBV20-1|.
CSAATSARTYNEQFF
>TRBJ2-5|TRBV6-2/TRBV6-3|.
CASSYGDLQTAYF
>TRBJ2-3|TRBV5-1|.
CASSLTPVNADTQYF
>.|TRBV11-2|.
CASSLAGTSGSSSETQYF
>TRBJ2-7|TRBV7-2|.
CASSPTSGQEAQYF
>TRBJ1-2|TRBV5-1|.
CASSLAIQDYGYTF
>TRBJ1-2|TRBV24-1|once
CATSDLDRSYGYTF
>TRBJ2-7|TRBV25-1|.
CASSGIASSYEQYF
>TRBJ2-5|TRBV27|.
CASSWGPGETQYF
>TRBJ2-7|TRBV4-2|few
CASSQDLAASYEQYF
>TRBJ2-3|TRBV5-1|.
CASSATSGGGTDTQYF
>TRBJ2-5|TRBV30|few
CAWSAGLAGQETQYF
>TRBJ2-5|TRBV5-1|.
CASSFLARETQYF
>TRBJ1-2|TRBV19|.
CASTTQGQGRYTF
>TRBJ1-2|TRBV27|few
CASSFGRDNGYTF
>.|TRBV4-3|.
CASSQWTGASYEQYF
>TRBJ1-2|TRBV27|many
CASSLQGVEGYTF
>TRBJ2-5|TRBV5-1|few
CASNPLGRETQYF
>TRBJ2-7|TRBV5-1|few
CASSGGQGVSYEQYF
>TRBJ2-5|TRBV20-1|few
CSAIADSGVGKETQYF
>TRBJ2-5|TRBV27|.
CASSLGLANPGEQYF
>TRBJ1-5|TRBV28|.
CASSLHGSGGQPQHF